This T cell receptor beta chain was retrieved from a study of cytotoxic CD8 clonotypes in ibrutinib-treated CLL. On the study more broadly: Investigators reported 24 partial and 2 complete responses; after median about six years, about 15 patients remained remitted and 12 progressed. The average sample held roughly 250,000 productive templates and about 99,000 productive rearrangements. Study results and caveats: Public clonotypes proved infrequent, and on treatment they shrank or remained steady. Sampling times (in sustained-remission versus progressing patients) were not the same.

The method was immunoSEQ multiplex PCR; TCRdb's version includes in-frame clones alone and lacks a portion of them. The sample carries 13,000 to 15,000 clones, 52% recorded once. Trimming left V 5 bases short and J 5 bases short, with 13 bases between. This CDR3 is built from 13 residues. CDR1 and CDR2 from the germline V gene are LGHNA and YNFKEQ. As regards this clone: Its antigen remains unknown.

This receptor was obtained from a human donor with chronic lymphocytic leukemia. Sequencing used PBMCs, obtained at a roughly 25-month disease-progression time point, from a patient treated with ibrutinib. The chain recombines TRBV4-2 with TRBJ2-7; D possibly corresponds to TRBD2 (6 bases). The DNA for the CDR3 is TGTGCCAGCAGCACCCAGACTAGGGACGAGCAGTACTTC. Protein: CASSTQTRDEQYF.